The 27 T cell receptor beta chains in this list originate from one sample, sequenced in a study of T cells after posttransplantation cyclophosphamide. Using immunoSEQ multiplex PCR, the repertoire was profiled, and TCRdb retains in-frame clones only, with some absent. The sample presents about 37,000 clones, none singletons. The specimen was PBMCs. These receptors were taken from a man aged 25 to 40 in good health and a related stem cell transplant donor.

At least ten counts were recorded for this clone. The chain combines TRBV11-2 with TRBJ2-5; D call uncertain. Germline CDR1 reads SGHAT; CDR2 reads FQNNGV. V was cut by 2 bases and J by 4 bases, with 11 bases left in between. The length of the CDR3 is 14 residues. CDR3 amino acids: CASSLILVAETQYF. The CDR3 DNA follows: TGTGCCAGCAGCTTAATTTTGGTGGCAGAGACCCAGTACTTC.

The table lists this clone with a few counts. This sequence joins TRBV18 and TRBJ1-2; 9 nucleotides line up with TRBD1. Losses at the gene ends were 5 bases for V and 6 bases for J; bases not matched to a gene: 16. CDR1 is KGHSH and CDR2 is LQKENI in the germline V gene. This CDR3 spans 17 amino acids. CDR3 region: CASSTVTGTGSDNGYTF. The CDR3 region has the DNA TGTGCCAGCTCAACAGTCACCGGGACAGGGTCAGATAATGGCTACACCTTC. Full variable domain (remainder filled in from reference TRBV18 and TRBJ1-2): NAGVMQNPRHLVRRRGQEARLRCSPMKGHSHVYWYRQLPEEGLKFMVYLQKENIIDESGMPKERFSAEFPKEGPSILRIQQVVRGDSAAYFCASSTVTGTGSDNGYTFGSGTRLTVV.

This clone was seen many times. J is TRBJ1-4 and V is TRBV19; D is perhaps TRBD1 (6 bases). Germline V gene lookup returns CDR1 LNHDA and CDR2 SQIVND (reference sequence). V lost 3 bases and J 8 bases, leaving 13 bases between the germline ends. CDR3 length: 14 residues. The CDR3 DNA reads TGTGCCAGTAGTATGACAGGACTTAGGGAAAAACTGTTTTTT. Translation gives CASSMTGLREKLFF.

This clone was detected ten times or more. The genes are TRBV19 and TRBJ2-1; perhaps TRBD2 as D (6 bases). The germline CDR1 and CDR2 sequences are LNHDA and SQIVND (reference sequence). The CDR3 length is 12 residues. Trimming removed 6 bases at V and 10 bases at J, with 13 bases between. The CDR3 is CASRRVAGEQFF. The CDR3 DNA is TGTGCCAGTAGGCGCGTCGCGGGGGAGCAGTTCTTC.

This clone was recorded many times. This rearrangement joins TRBV6-1 to TRBJ2-5; D is possibly TRBD2 (5 bases). The CDR3 runs 15 residues. The V end lost 1 base, the J end lost 5 bases, and 14 bases lay between the germline ends. Germline lookup yields CDR1 MNHNS and CDR2 SASEGT. In DNA, the CDR3 is TGTGCCAGCAGTGAAGGGGTTCGGGGTTGGGAGACCCAGTACTTC. Protein sequence: CASSEGVRGWETQYF.

This clone was counted ten times or more. The chain has TRBV11-3 and TRBJ2-2; perhaps TRBD2 as D (7 bases). Looked up from germline, CDR1 is SGHNT and CDR2 is YENEEA. The CDR3 extends over 18 amino acids. The germline V and J ends were trimmed by 4 bases and 2 bases, with 20 bases remaining between them. This CDR3 is CASSSLPVRGANTGELFF. The DNA for the CDR3 is TGTGCCAGCAGCTCCCTACCCGTTCGGGGGGCAAACACCGGGGAGCTGTTTTTT.

This clone was recorded many times. This chain joins TRBV12-3 or TRBV12-4 and TRBJ2-1; TRBD1 might be the D (5 bases). The V gene lost 7 bases and the J gene lost 3 bases, with 10 bases spanning the gap. The CDR3 runs 13 residues. The CDR3 region is CASNYRNYNEQFF. DNA of the CDR3: TGTGCCAGCAACTACAGGAACTACAATGAGCAGTTCTTC.

V gene TRBV5-4 combines with J gene TRBJ2-3; D remains unclear. From germline, CDR1 is SGHNT and CDR2 YYREEE (reference sequence). The CDR3 extends over 15 amino acids. V lost 0 bases and J 4 bases, leaving 12 bases between the germline ends. The CDR3 DNA sequence: TGTGCCAGCAGCTTGGAGGTCGAAAAGGCAGATACGCAGTATTTT. Its translation is CASSLEVEKADTQYF.

This clone was observed at least ten times. The chain links TRBV7-2 to TRBJ2-1, with D maybe TRBD1 (5 bases). V lost 2 bases and J 8 bases, leaving 16 bases between the germline ends. This CDR3 region has 15 residues. Germline-derived CDR1 and CDR2 are SGHTA and FQGNSA. The CDR3 here is CASSLNGARVDEQFF. The CDR3 coding sequence is TGTGCCAGCAGCTTAAATGGGGCCAGAGTTGATGAGCAGTTCTTC. Supplemented by reference TRBV7-2 and TRBJ2-1, the full variable domain reads GAGVSQSPSNKVTEKGKDVELRCDPISGHTALYWYRQSLGQGLEFLIYFQGNSAPDKSGLPSDRFSAERTGGSVSTLTIQRTQQEDSAVYLCASSLNGARVDEQFFGPGTRLTVL.

This clone has at least ten counts. The V call is TRBV6-2 or TRBV6-3, the J call TRBJ1-1, with D unclear. The CDR3 totals 13 residues. Germline-derived CDR1 and CDR2 are MNHEY and SVGEGT. Trimming left V 5 bases short and J 1 base short, with 8 bases between. CDR3 sequence: CASSRGRNTEAFF. Written as DNA, the CDR3 is TGTGCCAGCAGTCGCGGGAGGAACACTGAAGCTTTCTTT.

This clone was seen at least ten times. The chain links TRBV6-5 to TRBJ1-1; D is undetermined. V gave up 4 bases and J gave up 2 bases, with 14 bases separating them. The CDR3 is 15 amino acids. Germline values: CDR1 MNHEY, CDR2 SVGAGI. The CDR3: CASSSGGWANTEAFF. For the CDR3, the DNA is TGTGCCAGCAGTTCCGGTGGGTGGGCTAACACTGAAGCTTTCTTT.

Many counts were recorded for this clone. The chain links TRBV4-1 to TRBJ1-1; 7 nucleotides align to TRBD1. CDR3 length: 17 amino acids. V was pared by 0 bases and J by 3 bases, with 10 bases of the junction left unmatched. CDR1 and CDR2 from the germline V gene are MGHRA and YSYEKL. Written as DNA, the CDR3 is TGCGCCAGCAGCCAAGAGAGGAGGGGGCTGTTGGACACTGAAGCTTTCTTT. This sequence encodes CASSQERRGLLDTEAFF.

This clone was seen repeatedly, ten times or more. The gene calls are TRBV27 and TRBJ2-7, with 11 bases that match TRBD2. Per the germline V gene, CDR1 is MNHEY and CDR2 is SMNVEV (reference sequence). This CDR3 region has 16 residues. The junction had 13 bases not matched to a gene; V was cut back by 6 bases and J by 6 bases. CDR3 in amino acids: CASSIGTSGPMVEQYF. The CDR3 DNA follows: TGTGCCAGCAGCATCGGGACTAGCGGACCCATGGTCGAGCAGTACTTC.

Ten or more counts support this clone. The chain combines TRBV28 with TRBJ1-1, with D tentatively TRBD1 (6 bases). The germline gives CDR1 MDHEN, CDR2 SYDVKM. V lost 4 bases to trimming and J lost 3 bases, with 15 bases between them. The length of the CDR3 is 15 residues. This CDR3 is CASSSYRVGYTEAFF. CDR3 coding DNA: TGTGCCAGCAGTTCTTACAGGGTAGGGTACACTGAAGCTTTCTTT.

This clone was seen ten or more times. The V and J genes are TRBV5-1 and TRBJ2-7; 9 nucleotides agree with TRBD2. The germline V gene encodes CDR1 SGHRS and CDR2 YFSETQ. Trimming took 4 bases from V and 7 from J; bases not matched to a gene: 6. CDR3 length: 13 residues. Here the CDR3 DNA reads TGCGCCAGCAGCGGGCGCGGGGGGGATGAGCAGTACTTC. This encodes CASSGRGGDEQYF.

Ten or more counts support this clone. V and J are TRBV19 and TRBJ1-1, with D possibly TRBD1 on 6 matching bases. Germline V gene data show CDR1 as LNHDA and CDR2 as SQIVND (reference sequence). The CDR3 totals 14 residues. The V and J ends lost 3 bases and 0 bases respectively, with 8 bases between them. DNA for the CDR3: TGTGCCAGTAGTATCACAGGGCTGAACACTGAAGCTTTCTTT. Protein: CASSITGLNTEAFF.

In its sample, this clone was seen many times. The gene calls are TRBV2 and TRBJ2-1; 8 bases map to TRBD2. Germline V gives CDR1 SNHLY, CDR2 FYNNEI. With V trimmed by 4 bases and J by 4 bases, 6 bases remained unmatched. The CDR3 length is 15 residues. The CDR3 DNA sequence: TGTGCCAGCAGTGTGCGGGGGGTCGTTTACAATGAGCAGTTCTTC. It is translated as CASSVRGVVYNEQFF.

This clone was seen many times. The CDR3 here is CASRTNTEAFF. DNA of the CDR3: TGTGCCAGCCGTACTAACACTGAAGCTTTCTTT. The V and J genes are TRBV28 and TRBJ1-1; D remains ambiguous. V lost 8 bases and J lost 2, with 6 bases in between. Germline V gene data show CDR1 as MDHEN and CDR2 as SYDVKM. CDR3 size: 11 residues.

In its sample, this clone was seen many times. The gene calls are TRBV14 and TRBJ1-1; D not resolved. Trimming stripped 4 bases from V and 0 bases from J, with 9 bases between. There are 14 residues in the CDR3. The germline V gene encodes CDR1 SGHDN and CDR2 FVKESK. CDR3 coding DNA: TGTGCCAGCAGCCTTGGTTACATGAACACTGAAGCTTTCTTT. Its protein product is CASSLGYMNTEAFF. The whole variable domain, remainder taken from reference TRBV14 and TRBJ1-1, is EAGVTQFPSHSVIEKGQTVTLRCDPISGHDNLYWYRRVMGKEIKFLLHFVKESKQDESGMPNNRFLAERTGGTYSTLKVQPAELEDSGVYFCASSLGYMNTEAFFGQGTRLTVV.

This clone appeared many times. The chain joins TRBV28 to TRBJ1-1; 7 nucleotides align to TRBD1. Germline CDR1 and CDR2: MDHEN and SYDVKM. The trim removed 3 bases at V and 3 bases at J, leaving 1 base unmatched. This CDR3 spans 13 amino acids. The CDR3 spells CASSFRGYTEAFF. DNA for the CDR3: TGTGCCAGCAGTTTCAGGGGGTACACTGAAGCTTTCTTT.

This clone occurred many times. The chain is built from TRBV7-9 and TRBJ2-3; maybe TRBD2 (6 bases). The CDR3 covers 13 residues. Per the germline V gene, CDR1 is SEHNR and CDR2 is FQNEAQ (reference sequence). Trimming pared 3 bases from V and 7 bases from J, leaving 11 bases between. CDR3 nucleotide sequence: TGTGCCAGCAGCTTCAACGGGGGAAATACGCAGTATTTT. Protein sequence: CASSFNGGNTQYF.

This clone was picked up many times. This rearrangement joins TRBV27 to TRBJ1-2; 9 nucleotides match TRBD1. CDR1 is MNHEY, CDR2 SMNVEV, per germline (reference sequence). J lost 7 bases, V lost 0 bases, and 6 bases had no gene match. This CDR3 contains 15 residues. The CDR3 sequence: CASSLSSGQGRGYTF. The CDR3 nucleotides read TGTGCCAGCAGTTTATCTTCGGGACAGGGACGTGGCTACACCTTC.

The V and J genes are TRBV5-1 and TRBJ2-4; D gene ambiguous. The CDR3 is 17 amino acids. V was shortened by 3 bases and J by 0 bases, with 16 bases between the two germline ends. Germline lookup yields CDR1 SGHRS and CDR2 YFSETQ. CDR3 nucleotide sequence: TGCGCCAGCAGCTCTCTCCGACATGGCCTAGCCAAAAACATTCAGTACTTC. This gives the protein CASSSLRHGLAKNIQYF. Supplemented by reference TRBV5-1 and TRBJ2-4, the full variable domain reads KAGVTQTPRYLIKTRGQQVTLSCSPISGHRSVSWYQQTPGQGLQFLFEYFSETQRNKGNFPGRFSGRQFSNSRSEMNVSTLELGDSALYLCASSSLRHGLAKNIQYFGAGTRLSVL.

This clone was recorded at least ten times. The V gene is TRBV14, the J gene TRBJ2-2, with D possibly being TRBD1 (5 bases). The CDR3 is 16 amino acids. Trimming took off 4 bases at V and 4 bases at J, with 16 bases between the two ends. Germline-derived CDR1 and CDR2 are SGHDN and FVKESK. The DNA for the CDR3 is TGTGCCAGCAGCCCCTACCAGGGCGTGGGCACCGGGGAGCTGTTTTTT. Translated: CASSPYQGVGTGELFF. Combining the CDR3 with reference TRBV14 and TRBJ2-2 gives the whole variable domain EAGVTQFPSHSVIEKGQTVTLRCDPISGHDNLYWYRRVMGKEIKFLLHFVKESKQDESGMPNNRFLAERTGGTYSTLKVQPAELEDSGVYFCASSPYQGVGTGELFFGEGSRLTVL.

Ten or more counts support this clone. The rearrangement joins TRBV7-2 to TRBJ2-7; 9 nucleotides match TRBD1. The V gene's germline CDR1 is SGHTA and CDR2 FQGNSA. The CDR3 is 15 amino acids. After removal of 5 bases from V and 4 bases from J, the junction contained 9 bases not matched to a gene. DNA of the CDR3: TGTGCCAGCAGCCGACCGGGACAGGGACCATACGAGCAGTACTTC. Amino acid sequence: CASSRPGQGPYEQYF.

This clone came up many times. The chain recombines TRBV9 with TRBJ1-3; D perhaps matches TRBD1 (5 bases). The germline V gene encodes CDR1 SGDLS and CDR2 YYNGEE. V was clipped by 0 bases and J by 8 bases, with 6 bases between them. The CDR3 is made up of 12 amino acids. Written as DNA, the CDR3 is TGTGCCAGCAGCGTAGTAGGGGACACCATATATTTT. Protein: CASSVVGDTIYF.

This sequence joins TRBV24-1 and TRBJ2-2, with 10 bases aligning to TRBD1. The CDR3 runs 16 residues. CDR1 and CDR2 from the germline V gene are KGHDR and SFDVKD. The V segment lost 4 bases and the J segment 5 bases; nucleotides outside the gene matches: 6. CDR3 sequence: CATSERGQGLTGELFF. The CDR3 coding sequence is TGTGCCACCAGTGAACGGGGACAGGGGCTAACCGGGGAGCTGTTTTTT.